Listed below are T cell receptor beta chains from one sample, sequenced in a study of shared clonotypes between healthy human individuals. TCRdb's table, derived via immunoSEQ multiplex PCR, lists solely in-frame clones and lacks some. The sample holds about 800,000 clones, around 96% seen once. Sequencing was carried out using naive CD8+ T cells sorted from blood. The source is a young man in good health. The CDR3 runs from the conserved cysteine through the conserved F or W. The D gene is left open where the match is weak. Expanded clones get a size class; other rows say once, few or many, or leave the size out.

j_call clone_size v_call d_call cdr3_aa cdr3_nt
TRBJ2-7 . TRBV18 . CASSPREREKEQYF TGTGCCAGCTCCCCAAGGGAGCGCGAGAAGGAGCAGTACTTC
TRBJ1-5 . TRBV15 TRBD1 CATSSSPGGQGGQPQHF TGTGCCACCAGCAGCTCCCCGGGGGGACAGGGGGGCCAGCCCCAGCATTTT
TRBJ1-2 . TRBV15 . CATSTARDWVYGYTF TGTGCCACCAGTACCGCCCGGGACTGGGTCTATGGCTACACCTTC
TRBJ2-1 . TRBV7-2 . CASSLAPRQAYNEQFF TGTGCCAGCAGCTTAGCGCCCAGGCAGGCCTACAATGAGCAGTTCTTC
TRBJ2-6 . TRBV23-1 TRBD1 CASSQPGTGDLTISGANVLTF TGCGCCAGCAGTCAGCCCGGGACAGGGGACCTTACCATCTCTGGGGCCAACGTCCTGACTTTC
TRBJ2-2 . TRBV12-5 TRBD2 CASGDRERESLPNTGELFF TGTGCTAGTGGTGATAGGGAGCGGGAGTCTCTGCCGAACACCGGGGAGCTGTTTTTT
TRBJ1-4 . TRBV27 . CASSQFRGEKLFF TGTGCCAGCTCCCAGTTTCGAGGAGAAAAACTGTTTTTT
TRBJ1-1 . TRBV19 . CASSGGRPEAFF TGTGCCAGTAGTGGGGGAAGGCCTGAAGCTTTCTTT
TRBJ1-5 . TRBV2 TRBD1 CASRGTGGGPQHF TGTGCCAGCAGAGGGACAGGGGGAGGCCCCCAGCATTTT
TRBJ2-5 . TRBV11-1 . CASSLYRDPIEAQYF TGTGCCAGCAGCTTATATCGGGATCCTATTGAAGCCCAGTACTTC
TRBJ2-2 few TRBV10-3 TRBD2 CAVGTTGSVNTGELFF TGTGCCGTCGGGACTACAGGCTCTGTGAACACCGGGGAGCTGTTTTTT
TRBJ1-1 . TRBV7-9 . CASSPEEGMNTEAFF TGTGCCAGCAGCCCAGAGGAGGGGATGAACACTGAAGCTTTCTTT
TRBJ1-1 . TRBV10-1 TRBD1 CASSESTGTTEAFF TGCGCCAGCAGTGAGTCGACAGGGACCACTGAAGCTTTCTTT
TRBJ2-2 . TRBV7-9 . CASSFPGVAENTGELFF TGTGCCAGCAGCTTTCCTGGGGTAGCGGAGAACACCGGGGAGCTGTTTTTT
TRBJ2-1 . TRBV7-9 TRBD2 CASSPTSGRVQAYNEQFF TGTGCCAGCAGCCCCACTAGCGGGAGGGTCCAGGCCTACAATGAGCAGTTCTTC
TRBJ1-1 . TRBV5-6 . CASSLRENTEAFF TGTGCCAGCAGCTTGAGAGAGAACACTGAAGCTTTCTTT
TRBJ2-7 . TRBV6-1 . CASSVQGVLHPGQNDEQYF TGTGCCAGCAGTGTTCAAGGGGTCCTTCACCCGGGACAAAATGACGAGCAGTACTTC